These 21 T cell receptor beta chains were all obtained from the same sample, sequenced in a study of PD-1 blockade in classical Hodgkin lymphoma. Time point specified: cycle 4 day 1 (C4D1), after 5 to 7 weeks of nivolumab. Autologous stem cell transplantation was followed by relapse in every patient, and brentuximab vedotin exposure varied. Negative selection with magnetic separation was used to purify CD4+ T cells from thawed PBMCs. Method: immunoSEQ multiplex PCR; TCRdb's copy keeps in-frame clones and lacks some. The sample carries about 22,000 clones, approximately 70% recorded once. The sequencing used CD4+ T cells from blood, collected before the fourth cycle of nivolumab. These receptors originate from a human donor with classical Hodgkin lymphoma.

The rearrangement joins TRBV29-1 to TRBJ2-5; D call uncertain. Trimming cost V 4 bases and J 1 base, with 4 bases left between them. Germline V lookup: CDR1 SQVTM, CDR2 ANQGSEA. The CDR3 is made up of 11 amino acids. The CDR3 sequence is CSVVPQETQYF. Here the CDR3 DNA reads TGCAGCGTTGTCCCCCAAGAGACCCAGTACTTC.

V gene TRBV7-2 combines with J gene TRBJ1-6; 9 nucleotides match TRBD1. In germline, CDR1 is SGHTA, CDR2 FQGNSA. This CDR3 is built from 17 residues. With V trimmed by 1 base and J by 5 bases, 6 bases remained unmatched. The CDR3, as DNA: TGTGCCAGCAGCTTAGATACAGGGGGCGCCAATAATTCACCCCTCCACTTT. Translation: CASSLDTGGANNSPLHF.

The genes are TRBV19 and TRBJ2-3, with a tentative D call TRBD1 (6 bases). CDR1 is LNHDA and CDR2 is SQIVND in the germline V gene (reference sequence). The CDR3 totals 14 residues. V was pared by 6 bases and J by 4 bases, with 14 bases between. DNA for the CDR3: TGTGCCAGTAGCCGGACAGCTATTCCAGATACGCAGTATTTT. Protein sequence: CASSRTAIPDTQYF.

The genes are TRBV7-2 and TRBJ1-2, with 7 bases matching TRBD1. The length of the CDR3 is 18 residues. CDR1 is SGHTA, CDR2 FQGNSA, per germline. V gave up 0 bases and J gave up 2 bases; unmatched junction bases: 12. The DNA of the CDR3 is TGTGCCAGCAGCTTAGCCCCCAATCAGGGGGTGCTGAACTATGGCTACACCTTC. Amino acid sequence: CASSLAPNQGVLNYGYTF.

The sample holds a few counts of this clone. V is TRBV7-2 and J is TRBJ1-2; TRBD1 aligns across 8 bases. This CDR3 is built from 17 residues. The germline CDR1 and CDR2 sequences are SGHTA and FQGNSA. Losses at the gene ends were 6 bases for V and 7 bases for J; bases not matched to a gene: 19. In nucleotides, the CDR3 is TGTGCCAGCAGGGGATTAGGGGACAGGTTTCTCCGGGGTGGCTACACCTTC. Amino acid sequence: CASRGLGDRFLRGGYTF.

J is TRBJ1-3 and V is TRBV30; tentatively, D is TRBD1 (5 bases). V lost 3 bases and J 0 bases, leaving 15 bases between the germline ends. The CDR3 spans 16 residues. Germline CDR1 is GTSNPN and CDR2 is SVGIG (reference sequence). The CDR3 DNA reads as TGTGCCTGGAGCCTCGGGGGTCCGGTCTCTGGAAACACCATATATTTT. The encoded protein is CAWSLGGPVSGNTIYF. Variable domain in full (rest from reference TRBV30 and TRBJ1-3): SQTIHQWPATLVQPVGSPLSLECTVEGTSNPNLYWYRQAAGRGLQLLFYSVGIGQISSEVPQNLSASRPQDRQFILSSKKLLLSDSGFYLCAWSLGGPVSGNTIYFGEGSWLTVV.

This clone occurred a few times. The chain employs TRBV5-1 and TRBJ2-7, with D perhaps TRBD1 (5 bases). V gave up 6 bases and J gave up 3 bases, with 16 bases separating them. The CDR3 contains 14 residues. The V gene's germline CDR1 is SGHRS and CDR2 YFSETQ. Here the CDR3 DNA reads TGCGCCAGCACCCCCCTCGGACACAGCTACGAGCAGTACTTC. Amino acid sequence: CASTPLGHSYEQYF.

This chain connects TRBV27 to TRBJ2-2; a weak D match, TRBD2 (6 bases). Per the germline V gene, CDR1 is MNHEY and CDR2 is SMNVEV (reference sequence). The CDR3 has 17 amino acids. Trimming took off 3 bases at V and 0 bases at J, with 14 bases between the two ends. The CDR3 DNA is TGTGCCAGCAGTTTGCGCAGCTCTAGCGCGAACACCGGGGAGCTGTTTTTT. Residues: CASSLRSSSANTGELFF.

The V call is TRBV14, the J call TRBJ2-2, with D perhaps TRBD1 or TRBD2 (5 bases each). V lost 4 bases, J lost 1 base, and 19 bases lay in between. The CDR3 length is 18 residues. Germline V CDR1 and CDR2: SGHDN, FVKESK. The CDR3 protein is CASSRRGLSRVNTGELFF. Here the CDR3 DNA reads TGTGCCAGCAGCCGACGAGGGTTAAGCAGGGTGAACACCGGGGAGCTGTTTTTT.

CDR3 sequence: CASSLPDRMEQYF. As DNA, the CDR3 is TGTGCCAGCAGCTTACCGGACAGGATGGAGCAGTACTTC. This rearrangement joins TRBV7-2 to TRBJ2-7; 7 bases match TRBD1. The length of the CDR3 is 13 residues. Germline V CDR1 and CDR2: SGHTA, FQGNSA. V dropped 2 bases and J dropped 7; count of bases not matched to a gene: 5.

The V gene is TRBV29-1, the J gene TRBJ2-1, with TRBD2 matching over 9 bases. This CDR3 contains 15 residues. The germline V gene has CDR1 SQVTM and CDR2 ANQGSEA. After removal of 6 bases from V and 3 bases from J, the junction contained 9 bases not matched to a gene. The CDR3 spells CSVPAGGSIYNEQFF. CDR3 coding DNA: TGCAGCGTACCAGCGGGGGGCTCGATCTACAATGAGCAGTTCTTC.

V gene TRBV4-1 combines with J gene TRBJ1-6; 9 nucleotides line up with TRBD1. V shed 8 bases and J 2 bases; nucleotides not matched to a gene: 10. The germline CDR1 and CDR2 sequences are MGHRA and YSYEKL. The CDR3 has 17 amino acids. The CDR3 DNA reads TGCGCCAGCCGGGAATCCGGGACAGGGACCTATAATTCACCCCTCCACTTT. Its protein product is CASRESGTGTYNSPLHF.

This clone occurred once. The chain carries TRBV5-1 and TRBJ1-6; D not certain. V was shortened by 0 bases and J by 7 bases, with 11 bases between the two germline ends. This CDR3 is 15 amino acids long. Germline V gene sequence: CDR1 SGHRS, CDR2 YFSETQ. CDR3 DNA: TGCGCCAGCAGCTTGGGACTTCAGGAAAATTCACCCCTCCACTTT. Its translation: CASSLGLQENSPLHF.

The rearrangement joins TRBV5-1 to TRBJ2-2; D call uncertain. The V gene's germline CDR1 is SGHRS and CDR2 YFSETQ. V was clipped by 1 base and J by 4 bases, with 14 bases between them. This CDR3 has 16 amino acids. The CDR3 reads CASSLLFSVVTGELFF. CDR3 DNA: TGCGCCAGCAGCTTGTTATTTTCAGTGGTCACCGGGGAGCTGTTTTTT.

The chain couples TRBV4-3 to TRBJ2-6; D might be TRBD1 (6 bases). Trimming removed 4 bases from V and 2 bases from J, with 15 bases in between. The CDR3 covers 17 residues. Germline V gene data show CDR1 as LGHNA and CDR2 as YSLEER. Written as DNA, the CDR3 is TGCGCCAGCAGCCCATCATACAGGGAGCCTGGGGCCAACGTCCTGACTTTC. Its protein is CASSPSYREPGANVLTF.

V is TRBV2 and J is TRBJ2-1; no firm D call. Looked up from germline, CDR1 is SNHLY and CDR2 is FYNNEI. Between the trimmed V and J ends, which lost 6 bases and 3 bases, there was a span of 6 bases. CDR3 length equals 12 residues. The CDR3 is CASRLRYNEQFF. The CDR3 DNA is TGTGCCAGCAGATTACGCTACAATGAGCAGTTCTTC.

The gene calls are TRBV7-9 and TRBJ2-1; TRBD2 might be the D (6 bases). Trimming left V 3 bases short and J 2 bases short, with 11 bases between. The CDR3 spans 15 residues. The germline CDR1 and CDR2 sequences are SEHNR and FQNEAQ (reference sequence). In DNA form, the CDR3 reads TGTGCCAGCAGCTTTGGGACGGGAGCCTACAATGAGCAGTTCTTC. This sequence encodes CASSFGTGAYNEQFF.

The V and J genes are TRBV5-1 and TRBJ2-3; 13 bases align to TRBD2. The CDR3 consists of 16 residues. The junction had 7 bases not matched to a gene; V was cut back by 3 bases and J by 6 bases. The germline V gene has CDR1 SGHRS and CDR2 YFSETQ. The CDR3 region is CASSSGTSGNWDTQYF. The CDR3 bases are TGCGCCAGCAGCTCTGGGACTAGCGGGAATTGGGATACGCAGTATTTT. The full variable domain, rest sourced from reference TRBV5-1 and TRBJ2-3, is KAGVTQTPRYLIKTRGQQVTLSCSPISGHRSVSWYQQTPGQGLQFLFEYFSETQRNKGNFPGRFSGRQFSNSRSEMNVSTLELGDSALYLCASSSGTSGNWDTQYFGPGTRLTVL.

The J gene is TRBJ1-1, the V gene TRBV23-1; a possible D gene is TRBD1 (5 bases). TRBV23-1 is recorded as an ORF, its role being uncertain. The CDR3 loop spans 16 amino acids. V was cut by 0 bases and J by 3 bases, with 14 bases left in between. CDR3 loop: CASSQSCRDEDTEAFF. As DNA, the CDR3 is TGCGCCAGCAGTCAATCGTGCCGGGACGAGGACACTGAAGCTTTCTTT.

V gene TRBV5-8 combines with J gene TRBJ2-3, with 9 bases identical to TRBD1. V shed 2 bases, J shed 0 bases, and the junction held 1 base outside the gene matches. Germline CDR1 reads SGHTS; CDR2 reads YDEGEE. The CDR3 consists of 15 residues. CDR3 sequence: CASSFGQGSTDTQYF. In DNA form, the CDR3 reads TGTGCCAGCAGCTTCGGACAGGGGAGCACAGATACGCAGTATTTT.

The chain is built from TRBV7-9 and TRBJ1-4; a possible D gene is TRBD1 (5 bases). Germline values: CDR1 SEHNR, CDR2 FQNEAQ (reference sequence). Trimming cost V 4 bases and J 8 bases, with 14 bases left between them. The CDR3 is made up of 14 amino acids. CDR3 coding DNA: TGTGCCAGCAGCTCCCGGGACTCCGAGGAAAAACTGTTTTTT. Translation gives CASSSRDSEEKLFF.